These T cell receptor beta chains were read from a single sample in a study of blood T cells in healthy people across ages. MiXCR, run by TCRdb on the 5' RACE reads, gives a single entry per CDR3 protein. The repertoire consists of over 700,000 distinct CDR3 sequences, with 20% to 30% occurring once and the leading ten covering around 9.2%. This sample was shared with a second study, whose subject was T cells of mothers and their children.

Sequencing input: blood. The receptors here all came from a boy between 5 and 17 years old in good health. The CDR3 runs from the conserved cysteine through the conserved F or W. Fields, in order: D gene, V gene, clone size, J gene, CDR3 DNA, CDR3 protein. A D gene is named only where the DNA matches it firmly. The size of a clone is reported for some rows only, either as once, few or many, or as a class for expanded clones.

D: NA
V: TRBV29-1
size: NA
J: TRBJ2-7
DNA: TGCAGCGTGAGTGCCTTCTACGAGCAGTACTTC
CDR3: CSVSAFYEQYF

D: NA
V: TRBV11-3
size: once
J: TRBJ2-7
DNA: TGTGCCAGCAGCTCCAGGCAGGACCCAACCTACGAGCAGTACTTC
CDR3: CASSSRQDPTYEQYF

D: NA
V: TRBV4-3
size: NA
J: TRBJ2-7
DNA: TGCGCCAGCAGCCAAGATCGTACACCCTGGAACGAGCAGTACTTC
CDR3: CASSQDRTPWNEQYF

D: NA
V: TRBV29-1
size: few
J: TRBJ2-1
DNA: TGCAGCGTTCTCCTTAGTGGCGGTGAGCAGTTCTTC
CDR3: CSVLLSGGEQFF

D: TRBD2
V: TRBV5-4
size: NA
J: TRBJ2-1
DNA: TGTGCCAGCAGCCGAGCGGAAAACTTCGGGGCGGGGGGGCAGAATGAGCAGTTCTTC
CDR3: CASSRAENFGAGGQNEQFF

D: NA
V: TRBV6-5
size: few
J: TRBJ2-7
DNA: TGTGCCAGCAGTTACTCGAATTCCGGGAACGAGCAGTACTTC
CDR3: CASSYSNSGNEQYF

D: TRBD1
V: TRBV29-1
size: NA
J: TRBJ2-1
DNA: TGCAGCTATACTACCGACAGGGGGCCGGGAAATGAGCAGTTCTTC
CDR3: CSYTTDRGPGNEQFF

D: TRBD1
V: TRBV27
size: NA
J: TRBJ2-5
DNA: TGTGCCAGCAGTAGCCGGGACAGGGGGTCGGAGACCCAGTACTTC
CDR3: CASSSRDRGSETQYF

D: NA
V: TRBV20-1
size: few
J: TRBJ2-7
DNA: TGCAGTGCTAGTTCCGGGAGAGAGCAGTACTTC
CDR3: CSASSGREQYF

D: NA
V: TRBV7-9
size: NA
J: TRBJ2-1
DNA: TGTGCCAGCAATGATCCAGGAGGCTCCTACAATGAGCAGTTCTTC
CDR3: CASNDPGGSYNEQFF

D: NA
V: TRBV20-1
size: NA
J: TRBJ1-4
DNA: TGCAGTGCTAGAGATCAAGGGGTAACTAATGAAAAACTGTTTTTT
CDR3: CSARDQGVTNEKLFF

D: NA
V: TRBV3-1
size: NA
J: TRBJ2-4
DNA: TGTGCCAGCAGCCAAGTTCCGGGTGCGGGAAACATTCAGTACTTC
CDR3: CASSQVPGAGNIQYF

D: NA
V: TRBV4-3
size: few
J: TRBJ2-7
DNA: TGCGCCAGCAGCGCGGGGGCAGGAGATTACCCCTACGAGCAGTACTTC
CDR3: CASSAGAGDYPYEQYF

D: NA
V: TRBV7-3
size: few
J: TRBJ1-5
DNA: TGTGCCAGCAGCTGGGGAGACGGGCAGCCCCAGCATTTT
CDR3: CASSWGDGQPQHF

D: NA
V: TRBV5-1
size: NA
J: TRBJ2-5
DNA: TGCGCCAGCAGCTTGTTACGACAGACCCAGTACTTC
CDR3: CASSLLRQTQYF

D: NA
V: TRBV5-5
size: few
J: TRBJ2-2
DNA: TGTGCCAGCAGCGAGTACGACAGGATCGCGAACACCGGGGAGCTGTTTTTT
CDR3: CASSEYDRIANTGELFF

D: NA
V: TRBV4-1
size: NA
J: TRBJ2-7
DNA: TGCGCCAGCAGCCAAGGCAGCATGAGACAGTACGAGCAGTACTTC
CDR3: CASSQGSMRQYEQYF

D: NA
V: TRBV27
size: few
J: TRBJ1-2
DNA: TGTGCCAGCCCGTCCTCGTACCCTAGGGGTTATGGCTACACCTTC
CDR3: CASPSSYPRGYGYTF

D: NA
V: TRBV19
size: NA
J: TRBJ1-2
DNA: TGTGCCAGTACCACCAGGGCAGCAGCTAACTATGGCTACACCTTC
CDR3: CASTTRAAANYGYTF

D: NA
V: TRBV20-1
size: few
J: TRBJ2-5
DNA: TGCAGTGCCCTCCGGTCTAGTGAAGAGACCCAGTACTTC
CDR3: CSALRSSEETQYF

D: TRBD2
V: TRBV6-8
size: few
J: TRBJ2-7
DNA: TGTGCCAGCAGTTACCTTAGCGGGATATGCTACGAGCAGTACTTC
CDR3: CASSYLSGICYEQYF

D: NA
V: TRBV24-1
size: NA
J: TRBJ2-1
DNA: TGTGCCACCAGTGGTGACTACCCCTACAATGAGCAGTTCTTC
CDR3: CATSGDYPYNEQFF

D: NA
V: TRBV16
size: NA
J: TRBJ1-6
DNA: TGTGCCAGCAGCCCAAACGACCCGTGGGGCTATAATTCACCCCTCCACTTT
CDR3: CASSPNDPWGYNSPLHF

D: NA
V: TRBV12-5
size: few
J: TRBJ1-5
DNA: TGTGCTAGTGGTTCCGACGGAAATCAGCCCCAGCATTTT
CDR3: CASGSDGNQPQHF

D: NA
V: TRBV20-1
size: few
J: TRBJ1-1
DNA: TGCAGTGCTAGACACGACCCCCGACGGAACACTGAAGCTTTCTTT
CDR3: CSARHDPRRNTEAFF

D: NA
V: TRBV7-2
size: few
J: TRBJ2-3
DNA: TGTGCCAGCAGCTTACCATCAGATACGCAGTATTTT
CDR3: CASSLPSDTQYF

D: NA
V: TRBV28
size: NA
J: TRBJ2-2
DNA: TGTGCCAGCAGTGAGTCGAAGGTGGCGTCCGGGGAGCTGTTTTTT
CDR3: CASSESKVASGELFF

D: NA
V: TRBV20-1
size: few
J: TRBJ2-5
DNA: TGCAGTGCTAGGGCGGGCAGAGATAGCGAGACCCAGTACTTC
CDR3: CSARAGRDSETQYF

D: NA
V: TRBV28
size: few
J: TRBJ1-6
DNA: TGTGCCAGCAGTCCCTTGAGGGCTTCACCCCTCCACTTT
CDR3: CASSPLRASPLHF

D: TRBD2
V: TRBV7-9
size: few
J: TRBJ2-3
DNA: TGTGCCAGCAGCTTGGGGACTAGCCGGGAATCAGATACGCAGTATTTT
CDR3: CASSLGTSRESDTQYF

D: NA
V: TRBV25-1
size: NA
J: TRBJ2-7
DNA: TGTGCCAGCAGTGACCTTGAAGGACGGTGGCACGAGCAGTACTTC
CDR3: CASSDLEGRWHEQYF

D: NA
V: TRBV6-5
size: NA
J: TRBJ2-1
DNA: TGTGCCAGCAGTAACGCCCTGGGGGATGAGCAGTTCTTC
CDR3: CASSNALGDEQFF

D: NA
V: TRBV20-1
size: few
J: TRBJ2-1
DNA: TGCAGTGCTAGAGATGAGAGGACCCCTTACAATGAGCAGTTCTTC
CDR3: CSARDERTPYNEQFF

D: TRBD2
V: TRBV7-3
size: NA
J: TRBJ2-2
DNA: TGTGCCCGCAGCTTAATCAGCGGGAGGTTGTCCGGGGAGCTGTTTTTT
CDR3: CARSLISGRLSGELFF

D: TRBD2
V: TRBV6-2/TRBV6-3
size: NA
J: TRBJ2-3
DNA: TGTGCCAGCAGTTACCAACCTCAGACTAGCGGGGGGGGGGATACGCAGTATTTT
CDR3: CASSYQPQTSGGGDTQYF

D: NA
V: TRBV9
size: NA
J: TRBJ2-7
DNA: TGTGCCAGCAGCGTAGGACTGAGCTCCTACGAGCAGTACTTC
CDR3: CASSVGLSSYEQYF

D: TRBD1
V: TRBV6-5
size: NA
J: TRBJ1-1
DNA: TGTGCCACCTTATACGGGACAGGCAACACTGAAGCTTTCTTT
CDR3: CATLYGTGNTEAFF

D: NA
V: TRBV12-3/TRBV12-4
size: few
J: TRBJ2-5
DNA: TGTGCCAGCAGTTTGTCGAGCGCGGCCCAGTACTTC
CDR3: CASSLSSAAQYF

D: NA
V: TRBV7-9
size: few
J: TRBJ1-2
DNA: TGTGCCAGCAGCTACGTGGGGGACACTAACTATGGCTACACCTTC
CDR3: CASSYVGDTNYGYTF

D: NA
V: TRBV12-3/TRBV12-4
size: many
J: TRBJ2-1
DNA: TGCGCCAGCAGCCCCGACTACAATGAGCAGTTCTTC
CDR3: CASSPDYNEQFF

D: TRBD2
V: TRBV3-1
size: few
J: TRBJ2-5
DNA: TGTGCCAGCAGCCAGCGGGGGGTCGCGGAGACCCAGTACTTC
CDR3: CASSQRGVAETQYF

D: NA
V: TRBV6-5
size: NA
J: TRBJ1-1
DNA: TGTGCCAGCAGTTACGCCCCAGGGACCGGGACTGAAGCTTTCTTT
CDR3: CASSYAPGTGTEAFF

D: TRBD1
V: TRBV28
size: NA
J: TRBJ2-7
DNA: TGTGCCAGCAGAACCTTCGGACAGGGACGGGGGTCCTACGAGCAGTACTTC
CDR3: CASRTFGQGRGSYEQYF

D: TRBD2
V: TRBV4-1
size: NA
J: TRBJ2-7
DNA: TGCGCCAGCAGCCAAGACCCAGAGGGGAGGGGGCAGTACTTC
CDR3: CASSQDPEGRGQYF

D: NA
V: TRBV3-1
size: few
J: TRBJ2-3
DNA: TGTGCCAGCAGAGGAGAGCCAGATACGCAGTATTTT
CDR3: CASRGEPDTQYF

D: TRBD2
V: TRBV15
size: NA
J: TRBJ2-1
DNA: TGTGCCACCAGCAGAAGCGGGGGGAGGTTCGATGAGCAGTTCTTC
CDR3: CATSRSGGRFDEQFF

D: TRBD1
V: TRBV11-1
size: NA
J: TRBJ2-7
DNA: TGTGCCAGCAGCCCTGAGGCAGGGGGTTCCTACGAGCAGTACTTC
CDR3: CASSPEAGGSYEQYF

D: TRBD2
V: TRBV2
size: NA
J: TRBJ2-7
DNA: TGTGCCAGCAGTACCTCTAGCGGGGGGCCCTACGAGCAGTACTTC
CDR3: CASSTSSGGPYEQYF

D: NA
V: TRBV6-2/TRBV6-3
size: NA
J: TRBJ1-2
DNA: TGTGCCAGCAGCGACCCGGCTCAGCCAGCTAACTATGGCTACACCTTC
CDR3: CASSDPAQPANYGYTF

D: NA
V: TRBV10-1
size: NA
J: TRBJ1-1
DNA: TGCGCCGGCAGTGAGTCCACAGGGCCCACTGAAGCTTTCTTT
CDR3: CAGSESTGPTEAFF

D: NA
V: TRBV9
size: few
J: TRBJ2-1
DNA: TGTGCCAGCAGCCTCCAGAGGGGGTACAATGAGCAGTTCTTC
CDR3: CASSLQRGYNEQFF

D: NA
V: TRBV12-3/TRBV12-4
size: few
J: TRBJ1-3
DNA: TGTGCCAGCAGTTTGATCGGGGATGGAAACACCATATATTTT
CDR3: CASSLIGDGNTIYF

D: NA
V: TRBV9
size: few
J: TRBJ2-7
DNA: TGTGCCAGCAGCGTAGGAGCGAACTCCTACGAGCAGTACTTC
CDR3: CASSVGANSYEQYF

D: NA
V: TRBV11-1
size: few
J: TRBJ2-5
DNA: TGTGCCAGCGGGGTCGGGGTACAAGAGACCCAGTACTTC
CDR3: CASGVGVQETQYF

D: NA
V: TRBV7-9
size: NA
J: TRBJ2-5
DNA: TGTGCCAGCAGCTCGATCAGGACCTTTCAAGAGACCCAGTATTTC
CDR3: CASSSIRTFQETQYF

D: NA
V: TRBV28
size: many
J: TRBJ2-7
DNA: TGTGCCAGCAGTTTGTTGGGGCAGAGCTACGAGCAGTACTTC
CDR3: CASSLLGQSYEQYF

D: NA
V: TRBV15
size: few
J: TRBJ2-7
DNA: TGTGCCACCAGCAGAGATCTCGGTGATGCCTACGAGCAGTACTTC
CDR3: CATSRDLGDAYEQYF